This T cell receptor (beta chain) was sequenced during a study of Ad26.COV2.S vaccination and SARS-CoV-2 variants. Study-level findings and limits: An underestimation of total T cell responses may have resulted from the TCR breadth and depth analyses. Vaccine and placebo recipients had similar non-spike TCR breadth.

For this clone: Its antigen is as yet unknown.

This CDR3 spans 13 amino acids. V was shortened by 5 bases and J by 8 bases, with 15 bases between the two germline ends. The data were produced by immunoSEQ multiplex PCR, yet TCRdb's version contains in-frame clones alone and is incomplete. The sample records 150,000 to 200,000 clones, 70% to 90% being singletons. The receptor was isolated from a human donor who had recovered from COVID-19. The chain employs TRBV12-3 or TRBV12-4 and TRBJ1-2; D remains ambiguous. Sequencing used peripheral blood, obtained after recovery from COVID-19. DNA for the CDR3: TGTGCCAGCAGTCTCTCGACGATTCGGGGCTACACCTTC. Amino acids: CASSLSTIRGYTF.